This T cell receptor beta chain was sequenced in a study of neurological immune-mediated disorders. The authors made cDNA by 5'RACE with 10-nucleotide random UMIs. TCRdb independently ran MiXCR on the 5' RACE reads; one entry per CDR3 protein. The sample carries nearly 60,000 distinct CDR3 sequences, 3.5% recorded once. Whole-study findings and limits: The most TCR clonal expansion was seen in HTLV-1-associated myelopathy, whereas the least was seen in multiple sclerosis, below the level in healthy controls. Private repertoires in all groups were suggested by the absence of shared CDR3 amino acid sequences among expanded clones across subjects.

Germline-derived CDR1 and CDR2 are MNHNS and SASEGT. Trimming cost V 6 bases and J 3 bases; bases outside gene matches: 3. The CDR3 consists of 15 residues. This clonotype occurred many times. Its antigen is unknown. The TCR sequence derives from a woman in her twenties or thirties with multiple sclerosis. This chain uses TRBV6-1 with TRBJ2-3; 13 nucleotides line up with TRBD2. Specimen: PBMCs. CDR3 in amino acids: CASRATSGGTDTQYF. CDR3 DNA sequence: TGTGCCAGCAGGGCGACTAGCGGGGGGACAGATACGCAGTATTTT.